This T cell receptor (beta chain) was captured in a study of T cells in Graves' hyperthyroidism and ophthalmopathy. It was RNA transcripts that yielded the amplified TCR beta CDR3 regions. When the TCR CDR3 underwent first-round RT-PCR, the HTBI primer set was used. TCRdb processed the multiplex PCR reads anew with MiXCR; each CDR3 protein has one entry. The sample yields hundreds of thousands of distinct CDR3 sequences, 45% seen once. V was pared by 0 bases and J by 2 bases, with 19 bases between. CDR3 length: 18 residues. Germline V lookup: CDR1 ENHRY, CDR2 SYGVKD. Overall study findings and caveats: Blood shared most expanded thyroid clonotypes above 0.001.

In making diagnoses, clinical symptoms, serum thyroxine and TRAb, thyroid ultrasound and orbital computed tomography were all used. As regards this clonotype: The antigen remains undetermined.

V gene TRBV10-3 combines with J gene TRBJ1-1, with D perhaps matching TRBD1 (6 bases). This receptor was taken from an adult man with Graves' disease, either hyperthyroidism or ophthalmopathy (not recorded which). Sequencing input: peripheral blood or thyroid tissue (not recorded which). Here the CDR3 reads CAISESGRIGGTNTEAFF. In nucleotides, the CDR3 is TGTGCCATCAGTGAGTCGGGTCGAATTGGAGGGACAAACACTGAAGCTTTCTTT.